This is a list of T cell receptor beta chains from one sample in a study of Graves' ophthalmopathy and Graves' hyperthyroidism. TCRdb reprocessed the multiplex PCR reads via MiXCR and lists one record per CDR3 protein. The table includes approximately 700,000 distinct CDR3 sequences, roughly two fifths detected once. The sample taken for sequencing was peripheral blood. The source of these receptors is an adult man with Graves' ophthalmopathy. Each CDR3 is given with its conserved first and last residue. A D gene is named only where the DNA matches it firmly. A clone size is listed for some rows: how often the clone was seen (once, few, many), or a class if it is expanded.

clone size	J gene	D gene	V gene	CDR3 protein	CDR3 DNA
.	TRBJ1-5	TRBD1	TRBV7-2	CASSLGAGGGQPQHF	TGTGCCAGCAGCTTAGGGGCAGGGGGCGGTCAGCCCCAGCATTTT
few	TRBJ2-7	TRBD1	TRBV2	CAILDRNSYEQYF	TGTGCCATCCTGGACAGGAATTCCTACGAGCAGTACTTC
.	TRBJ2-7	TRBD1	TRBV7-9	CASTPRDRRYEQYF	TGTGCCAGCACCCCCCGGGACAGAAGGTACGAGCAGTACTTC
.	TRBJ1-4	.	TRBV29-1	CSVEGGLFF	TGCAGCGTTGAAGGGGGACTGTTTTTT
.	TRBJ2-2	.	TRBV7-6	CASSLAQTNTGELFF	TGTGCCAGCAGCTTAGCACAGACGAACACCGGGGAGCTGTTTTTT
many	TRBJ2-2	TRBD1	TRBV29-1	CSVGQGANTGELFF	TGCAGCGTCGGACAGGGGGCGAACACCGGGGAGCTGTTTTTT
.	TRBJ2-7	.	TRBV29-1	CSDEDKGRPYEQYF	TGCAGCGACGAAGATAAGGGCAGGCCCTACGAGCAGTACTTC
many	TRBJ1-5	.	TRBV2	CASSRGPNQPQHF	TGTGCCAGCAGCCGGGGACCCAATCAGCCCCAGCATTTT
few	TRBJ2-2	.	TRBV7-8	CASSLADSGSVGELFF	TGTGCCAGCAGCTTAGCGGACAGCGGATCTGTCGGGGAGCTGTTTTTT
.	TRBJ2-2	.	TRBV2	CASSLAQGELFF	TGTGCCAGCAGCCTCGCTCAAGGGGAGCTGTTTTTT
many	TRBJ2-7	.	TRBV29-1	CSVLTSPYEQYF	TGCAGCGTCCTGACTAGTCCTTACGAGCAGTACTTC
many	TRBJ1-1	.	TRBV7-2	CASSQGWGEAFF	TGTGCCAGCAGCCAGGGATGGGGTGAAGCTTTCTTT
few	TRBJ2-5	TRBD2	TRBV7-2	CASSFEAGVRGETQYF	TGTGCCAGCAGCTTTGAGGCGGGAGTGCGGGGGGAGACCCAGTACTTC
.	TRBJ2-2	.	TRBV25-1	CASSLEGKDTGELFF	TGTGCCAGCAGTTTAGAAGGGAAGGACACCGGGGAGCTGTTTTTT
many	TRBJ1-6	.	TRBV11-2	CASSLGDRGSPLHF	TGTGCCAGCAGCTTAGGGGACCGCGGGTCACCCCTCCACTTT
few	TRBJ1-1	TRBD1	TRBV20-1	CSAFTGVTAYEAFF	TGCAGTGCTTTTACAGGGGTCACAGCGTATGAAGCTTTCTTT
.	TRBJ1-5	.	TRBV20-1	CSASGTVGGQPQHF	TGCAGTGCTTCTGGGACGGTGGGAGGGCAGCCCCAGCATTTT
.	TRBJ1-1	TRBD1	TRBV29-1	CSVDGTGVNTEAFF	TGCAGCGTTGACGGGACAGGGGTGAACACTGAAGCTTTCTTT
.	TRBJ2-5	.	TRBV7-3	CASSPSGYVQETQYF	TGTGCCAGCAGCCCGTCAGGGTACGTCCAAGAGACCCAGTACTTC
many	TRBJ2-7	.	TRBV24-1	CATSAQPGQEQYF	TGTGCCACCAGTGCCCAACCCGGACAAGAGCAGTACTTC
few	TRBJ1-6	.	TRBV25-1	CASSDRTRHSPLHF	TGTGCCAGCAGCGATAGGACCCGTCATTCACCCCTCCACTTT
.	TRBJ1-5	TRBD1	TRBV24-1	CASSGTGGNSNQPQHF	TGTGCCAGCAGTGGGACAGGGGGCAATAGCAATCAGCCCCAGCATTTT
.	TRBJ1-5	.	TRBV19	CAWSAPGETQPQHF	TGTGCCTGGAGTGCCCCAGGGGAGACTCAGCCCCAGCATTTT
many	TRBJ1-2	TRBD1	TRBV7-9	CASSADTGTVDGYTF	TGTGCCAGCAGCGCTGATACGGGGACAGTAGATGGCTACACCTTC
many	TRBJ2-7	.	TRBV10-3	CAIGTIEQYF	TGTGCCATTGGGACGATTGAGCAGTACTTC